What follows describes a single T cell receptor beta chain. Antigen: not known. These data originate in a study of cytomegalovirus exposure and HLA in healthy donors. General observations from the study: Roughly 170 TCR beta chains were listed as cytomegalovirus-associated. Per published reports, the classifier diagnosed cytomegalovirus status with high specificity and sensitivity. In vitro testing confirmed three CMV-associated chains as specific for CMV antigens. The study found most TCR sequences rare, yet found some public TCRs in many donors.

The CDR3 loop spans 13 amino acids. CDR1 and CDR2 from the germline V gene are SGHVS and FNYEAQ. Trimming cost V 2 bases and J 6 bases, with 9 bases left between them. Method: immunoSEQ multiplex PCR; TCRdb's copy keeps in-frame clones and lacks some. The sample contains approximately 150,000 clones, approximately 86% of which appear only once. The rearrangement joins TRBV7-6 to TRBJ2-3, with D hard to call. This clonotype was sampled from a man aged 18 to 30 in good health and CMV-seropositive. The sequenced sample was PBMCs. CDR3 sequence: CASSLKLADTQYF. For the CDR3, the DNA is TGTGCCAGCAGCTTAAAGTTAGCCGATACGCAGTATTTT.